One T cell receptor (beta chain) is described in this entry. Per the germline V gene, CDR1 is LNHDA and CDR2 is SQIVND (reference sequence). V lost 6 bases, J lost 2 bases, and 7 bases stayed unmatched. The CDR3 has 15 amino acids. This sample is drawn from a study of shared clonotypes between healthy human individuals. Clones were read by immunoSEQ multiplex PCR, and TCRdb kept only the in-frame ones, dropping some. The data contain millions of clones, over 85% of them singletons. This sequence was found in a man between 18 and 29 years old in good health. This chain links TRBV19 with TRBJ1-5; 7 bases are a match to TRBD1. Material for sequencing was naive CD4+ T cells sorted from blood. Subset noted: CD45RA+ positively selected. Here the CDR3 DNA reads TGTGCCAGTAGCCGAACAGGGGATGGCAATCAGCCCCAGCATTTT. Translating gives CASSRTGDGNQPQHF.